One sample yielded the 31 T cell receptor beta chains listed below, sequenced in a study of T cells in Graves' hyperthyroidism and ophthalmopathy (dated by TCRdb to between 2018 and 2021). Preparation of the library involved multiplex PCR. The reads were generated on an Illumina HiSeq 2000. The TCR beta CDR3 regions were amplified from the RNA transcripts. The TCR CDR3 was subjected to a first round of RT-PCR using the HTBI primer set and the Qiagen OneStep RT-PCR kit. TCRdb applied fastp at Q25 and MiXCR to the public reads, then kept only in-frame beta chains. Merged by CDR3 protein, the rows form single entries marked with the most common genes and DNA. The sample table contains approximately 590,000 distinct CDR3 sequences; only one count was recorded for roughly 14% of them. The ten most abundant clones make up approximately 7% of the sample. The sample was blood. These receptors originate from a woman in her 30s with Graves' hyperthyroidism.

This clonotype was seen many times. V is TRBV19 and J is TRBJ1-2; D call uncertain. V was shortened by 8 bases and J by 6 bases, with 10 bases between the two germline ends. CDR1 is LNHDA, CDR2 SQIVND, per germline (reference sequence). The CDR3 runs 11 residues. The CDR3 region is CASPGQHGYTF. CDR3 nucleotide sequence: TGTGCCAGTCCGGGCCAGCATGGCTACACCTTC.

The V and J genes are TRBV30 and TRBJ2-3; 9 bases line up with TRBD1. Trimming removed 0 bases from V and 6 bases from J; junction bases left unmatched: 7. Germline CDR1 reads GTSNPN; CDR2 reads SVGIG (reference sequence). The CDR3 runs 15 residues. CDR3 DNA sequence: TGTGCCTGGAGTGTTACAGGGGGCCTTGGGGATACGCAGTATTTT. This gives the protein CAWSVTGGLGDTQYF.

This clonotype was seen only a few times. The chain couples TRBV10-2 to TRBJ2-1, with D possibly called TRBD1 or TRBD2 (5 bases each). The V gene's germline CDR1 is WSHSY and CDR2 SAAADI. The CDR3 is made up of 15 amino acids. Deletions cut 0 bases from V and 4 bases from J, with 10 bases between. The CDR3 loop is CASSESGTAYNEQFF. The CDR3 coding sequence is TGCGCCAGCAGTGAGTCAGGGACGGCGTACAATGAGCAGTTCTTC.

This clonotype has ten or more counts. The CDR3 DNA sequence: TGTGCCAGCAGTTCCAACCGCAATGAGCAGTTCTTC. It translates to CASSSNRNEQFF. The chain uses TRBV6-2 or TRBV6-3 and TRBJ2-1; D uncertain. Germline V gives CDR1 MNHEY, CDR2 SVGEGT. There are 12 residues in the CDR3. Deletions cut 4 bases from V and 6 bases from J, with 7 bases between.

This clonotype was seen only a few times. The chain employs TRBV15 and TRBJ2-3; 7 nucleotides match TRBD2. CDR1 and CDR2 (germline): LNHNV, YYDKDF (reference sequence). This CDR3 spans 15 amino acids. The V and J ends lost 8 bases and 3 bases, in that order; junction bases with no gene match: 11. The CDR3 sequence: CATGPMRERTDTQYF. DNA for the CDR3: TGTGCCACCGGTCCTATGCGGGAGCGTACAGATACGCAGTATTTT. Based on the CDR3 plus reference TRBV15 and TRBJ2-3, the full variable domain is DAMVIQNPRYQVTQFGKPVTLSCSQTLNHNVMYWYQQKSSQAPKLLFHYYDKDFNNEADTPDNFQSRRPNTSFCFLDIRSPGLGDTAMYLCATGPMRERTDTQYFGPGTRLTVL.

This clonotype was recorded at least ten times. The genes are TRBV9 and TRBJ2-7; 9 positions agree with TRBD1. V gave up 4 bases and J gave up 5 bases; unmatched junction bases: 10. Looked up from germline, CDR1 is SGDLS and CDR2 is YYNGEE. This CDR3 has 15 amino acids. The CDR3 region has the DNA TGTGCCAGCAGCCCAGGGGACAGGGTCGAGAACGAGCAGTACTTC. Residues: CASSPGDRVENEQYF.

This clonotype was counted a few times. The chain combines TRBV6-2 or TRBV6-3 with TRBJ1-5, with 7 bases fitting TRBD1. The germline V gene has CDR1 MNHEY and CDR2 SVGEGT. This CDR3 is built from 16 residues. After removal of 3 bases from V and 6 bases from J, the junction contained 11 bases not matched to a gene. DNA for the CDR3: TGTGCCAGCAGTTATCCTCGGACAGGTGTAAGTCAGCCCCAGCATTTT. Translation: CASSYPRTGVSQPQHF.

The table lists this clonotype with many counts. The rearrangement uses TRBV18 and TRBJ1-1, with 8 positions matching TRBD1. The CDR3 extends over 15 amino acids. After removal of 3 bases from V and 4 bases from J, the junction contained 7 bases not matched to a gene. The germline CDR1 and CDR2 sequences are KGHSH and LQKENI. The DNA for the CDR3 is TGTGCCAGCTCACCCTTTCAGGGGGCGCCCACTGAAGCTTTCTTT. Encoded protein: CASSPFQGAPTEAFF.

The chain employs TRBV18 and TRBJ1-1; no firm D call. In germline, CDR1 is KGHSH, CDR2 LQKENI. Between the trimmed V and J ends, which lost 6 bases and 4 bases, there was a span of 15 bases. This CDR3 is built from 14 residues. This CDR3 reads CASSRDWGGTEAFF. The CDR3 DNA reads as TGTGCCAGCTCGCGAGATTGGGGTGGCACTGAAGCTTTCTTT.

This clonotype was picked up one time. This chain connects TRBV11-2 to TRBJ2-1; TRBD2 agrees at 7 bases. V was pared by 5 bases and J by 5 bases, with 9 bases of the junction left unmatched. Germline CDR1 and CDR2: SGHAT and FQNNGV. This CDR3 has 15 residues. CDR3 region: CASSQGGSYDNEQFF. CDR3 DNA: TGTGCCAGCAGCCAAGGCGGGAGTTATGACAATGAGCAGTTCTTC.

This clonotype has a count of ten or more. This sequence joins TRBV7-2 and TRBJ2-1; 8 bases are a match to TRBD1. V shed 5 bases and J 2 bases; nucleotides not matched to a gene: 8. CDR3 length equals 16 residues. CDR1 and CDR2 from the germline V gene are SGHTA and FQGNSA. For the CDR3, the DNA is TGTGCCAGCAGCCCGAGGACAGGGCTCACCTACAATGAGCAGTTCTTC. Translated: CASSPRTGLTYNEQFF.

This clonotype showed up just a few times. Since a much larger clone is just one base distant, this may be a read error. The gene calls are TRBV29-1 and TRBJ1-2; D perhaps matches TRBD1 (5 bases). The CDR3 totals 11 residues. Germline CDR1 reads SQVTM; CDR2 reads ANQGSEA. The DNA of the CDR3 is TGCAGCGTTGGGGGGGACTATGGCCACACCTTC. It specifies CSVGGDYGHTF.

V is TRBV15 and J is TRBJ2-5; the D gene is possibly TRBD2 (6 bases). Germline-derived CDR1 and CDR2 are LNHNV and YYDKDF (reference sequence). The ends were cut back, 4 bases at V and 6 bases at J, with 9 bases in the middle. The CDR3 is 12 residues long. The CDR3 DNA is TGTGCCACCAGCACCGGGAGCAAGACCCAGTACTTC. Translating it yields CATSTGSKTQYF.

This chain joins TRBV10-2 and TRBJ2-1, with TRBD2 matching over 14 bases. Trimming cost V 6 bases and J 7 bases; bases outside gene matches: 5. The length of the CDR3 is 15 residues. CDR1 and CDR2 from the germline V gene are WSHSY and SAAADI. CDR3 bases: TGCGCCAGCAGATTGGGGACTAGCGGGAGAAATGAGCAGTTCTTC. It translates to CASRLGTSGRNEQFF.

This clonotype occurred many times. This sequence joins TRBV11-2 and TRBJ2-3, with 8 bases lining up with TRBD1. J was trimmed by 0 bases and V by 5 bases; bases with no gene match: 10. Germline-derived CDR1 and CDR2 are SGHAT and FQNNGV. This CDR3 comprises 17 residues. CDR3 in DNA: TGTGCCAGCAGCCTCCGTTCGACAGGGGCTAGCACAGATACGCAGTATTTT. Protein product: CASSLRSTGASTDTQYF.

This clonotype was counted many times. The chain uses TRBV12-3 or TRBV12-4 and TRBJ2-1; 7 bases align to TRBD1. V lost 6 bases and J lost 7; bases outside the gene matches: 6. The CDR3 loop spans 13 amino acids. The CDR3 sequence: CASRLTGENEQFF. Written as DNA, the CDR3 is TGTGCCAGCAGGTTAACAGGGGAGAATGAGCAGTTCTTC.

Comment on this clonotype: Given a much more abundant clone one base away, this may be a read error. The CDR3 DNA reads as TGTGCCAACAGCTTGGGGGCCGTGGGGACTGAAGCTTTCTTT. It encodes CANSLGAVGTEAFF. The chain employs TRBV11-2 and TRBJ1-1; maybe TRBD1 (6 bases). CDR1 is SGHAT and CDR2 is FQNNGV in the germline V gene. CDR3 size: 14 residues.

The V gene is TRBV7-9, the J gene TRBJ2-1; TRBD2 aligns across 7 bases. Germline CDR1 and CDR2: SEHNR and FQNEAQ (reference sequence). V dropped 2 bases and J dropped 2; count of bases not matched to a gene: 21. The CDR3 sequence is 21 residues long. In DNA, the CDR3 is TGTGCCAGCAGCTTAATTAGGGCGACAACGGGGCGGGAGATGGCCTACAATGAGCAGTTCTTC. It translates to CASSLIRATTGREMAYNEQFF.

The chain combines TRBV27 with TRBJ1-4, with a tentative D call TRBD1 (5 bases). Trimming shortened V by 10 bases and J by 5 bases, and 14 bases separated the two germline ends. The CDR3 covers 13 residues. From germline, CDR1 is MNHEY and CDR2 SMNVEV (reference sequence). The CDR3 DNA follows: TGTGCCACCAGCGGTCGGGGGAATGAAAAACTGTTTTTT. It codes for CATSGRGNEKLFF.

Ten or more counts support this clonotype. V is TRBV12-3 or TRBV12-4 and J is TRBJ1-1, with D uncertain. V was trimmed by 11 bases and J by 1 base, leaving 8 bases between them. This CDR3 has 11 residues. The CDR3 protein is CACRANTEAFF. The CDR3 DNA follows: TGTGCCTGTCGGGCGAACACTGAAGCTTTCTTT.

The chain joins TRBV10-3 to TRBJ2-3, with TRBD2 matching over 8 bases. Germline V lookup: CDR1 ENHRY, CDR2 SYGVKD. CDR3 length: 13 residues. The V segment lost 4 bases and the J segment 4 bases; nucleotides outside the gene matches: 1. CDR3 in amino acids: CAISGLASDTQYF. The CDR3 coding sequence is TGTGCCATCAGTGGACTAGCGTCAGATACGCAGTATTTT.

The chain carries TRBV27 and TRBJ2-2, with TRBD2 identical over 11 bases. CDR1 and CDR2 (germline): MNHEY, SMNVEV (reference sequence). With 5 bases clipped from V and 3 bases from J, the junction kept 5 bases outside the gene matches. The CDR3 totals 16 residues. The CDR3 sequence: CASSLAGGSDTGELFF. CDR3 DNA: TGTGCCAGCAGTCTAGCGGGGGGATCGGACACCGGGGAGCTGTTTTTT.

The chain employs TRBV5-1 and TRBJ2-3, with 9 nucleotides matching TRBD2. CDR3 length: 16 amino acids. Germline-derived CDR1 and CDR2 are SGHRS and YFSETQ. V lost 0 bases and J lost 4; bases outside the gene matches: 6. CDR3 coding DNA: TGCGCCAGCAGCTTGGGTGGCGGGAGGGCCGCAGATACGCAGTATTTT. It translates to CASSLGGGRAADTQYF.

This clonotype was seen at least ten times. This chain connects TRBV12-3 or TRBV12-4 to TRBJ1-6, with D unresolved. This CDR3 has 13 residues. Trimming pared 5 bases from V and 8 bases from J, leaving 10 bases between. The CDR3 DNA reads TGTGCCAGCAGTGTTTTGGTAGATTCACCCCTCCACTTT. Encoded protein: CASSVLVDSPLHF.

Many counts were recorded for this clonotype. The rearrangement uses TRBV3-1 and TRBJ2-3, with 9 nucleotides matching TRBD2. The CDR3 sequence is 14 residues long. Germline CDR1 and CDR2: LGHDT and YNNKEL (reference sequence). With V trimmed by 3 bases and J by 4 bases, 2 bases remained unmatched. The CDR3 protein is CASSQGLAADTQYF. In DNA form, the CDR3 reads TGTGCCAGCAGCCAGGGACTAGCTGCAGATACGCAGTATTTT.

This clonotype was observed a few times. The chain recombines TRBV10-3 with TRBJ2-2, with D possibly being TRBD2 (6 bases). Per germline, CDR1 ENHRY and CDR2 SYGVKD. CDR3 length: 17 amino acids. V lost 0 bases and J 0 bases, leaving 11 bases between the germline ends. The CDR3 reads CAISESRTTSNTGELFF. The CDR3, as DNA: TGTGCCATCAGTGAGTCAAGGACTACCTCGAACACCGGGGAGCTGTTTTTT.

The V gene is TRBV6-2 or TRBV6-3, the J gene TRBJ2-2, with 15 bases fitting TRBD2. CDR1 and CDR2 from the germline V gene are MNHEY and SVGEGT. J was trimmed by 7 bases and V by 6 bases; bases with no gene match: 12. This CDR3 comprises 18 residues. This chain's CDR3 is CASRPGLAGGPLGGELFF. Written as DNA, the CDR3 is TGTGCCAGCAGACCCGGACTAGCGGGAGGGCCTTTGGGCGGGGAGCTGTTTTTT.

The table lists this clonotype with many counts. The CDR3 DNA reads as TGTGCCAGCAGCTCGGGCGCGGTGCTCCTTTCCTATGGCTACACCTTC. Its protein product is CASSSGAVLLSYGYTF. J is TRBJ1-2 and V is TRBV7-9, with unresolved D. CDR1 is SEHNR and CDR2 is FQNEAQ in the germline V gene (reference sequence). With 4 bases removed from V and 4 bases from J, the gap between germline ends came to 19 bases. This CDR3 contains 16 residues.

This clonotype occurred a few times. The rearrangement joins TRBV4-2 to TRBJ2-1; TRBD2 matches at 14 bases. V gave up 3 bases and J gave up 5 bases; unmatched junction bases: 9. The CDR3 spans 18 residues. Germline CDR1 and CDR2: LGHNA and YNFKEQ. The CDR3 is CASSHPRTSGRSNNEQFF. The CDR3 coding sequence is TGTGCCAGCAGCCATCCGCGGACTAGCGGGAGGTCAAACAATGAGCAGTTCTTC.

As to this clonotype: The junction and the germline gene differ at one end; a read error may be behind it. The chain couples TRBV6-2 or TRBV6-3 to TRBJ2-7; 9 bases are shared with TRBD1. Germline V gene lookup returns CDR1 MNHEY and CDR2 SVGEGT. This CDR3 comprises 16 residues. This CDR3 reads CGSIRGAGQGTHEQYF. In nucleotides, the CDR3 is TGTGGCAGCATTCGTGGGGCGGGACAGGGCACGCACGAGCAGTACTTC.

This rearrangement joins TRBV5-1 to TRBJ2-1; 9 nucleotides agree with TRBD1. The CDR3 contains 16 residues. Germline CDR1 SGHRS, CDR2 YFSETQ. The J segment lost 9 bases and the V segment lost 4 bases, leaving 14 bases of the junction unmatched. The CDR3 bases are TGCGCCAGCAGCCAAAGGACAGGGGCGACTCGCGGTGAGCAGTTCTTC. It yields the protein CASSQRTGATRGEQFF.